One T cell receptor (beta chain) is described in this entry. This sample is drawn from a study of technical replicates of blood from a handful of donors. Sequencing was performed with immunoSEQ multiplex PCR; in TCRdb, only in-frame clones are kept and a portion is missing. Among about 80,000 clones listed, roughly 85% were seen once. The sample was PBMCs. The origin of this receptor is a human donor in good health. Some clones in this sample may be carry-over from other donors' samples.

The CDR3 sequence: CAWARQGYGYTF. In DNA, the CDR3 is TGTGCCTGGGCCCGACAGGGGTATGGCTACACCTTC. This chain connects TRBV30 to TRBJ1-2; TRBD1 matches 8 bases. The CDR3 totals 12 residues. V was pared by 5 bases and J by 5 bases, with 4 bases of the junction left unmatched. Germline CDR1 reads GTSNPN; CDR2 reads SVGIG (reference sequence).